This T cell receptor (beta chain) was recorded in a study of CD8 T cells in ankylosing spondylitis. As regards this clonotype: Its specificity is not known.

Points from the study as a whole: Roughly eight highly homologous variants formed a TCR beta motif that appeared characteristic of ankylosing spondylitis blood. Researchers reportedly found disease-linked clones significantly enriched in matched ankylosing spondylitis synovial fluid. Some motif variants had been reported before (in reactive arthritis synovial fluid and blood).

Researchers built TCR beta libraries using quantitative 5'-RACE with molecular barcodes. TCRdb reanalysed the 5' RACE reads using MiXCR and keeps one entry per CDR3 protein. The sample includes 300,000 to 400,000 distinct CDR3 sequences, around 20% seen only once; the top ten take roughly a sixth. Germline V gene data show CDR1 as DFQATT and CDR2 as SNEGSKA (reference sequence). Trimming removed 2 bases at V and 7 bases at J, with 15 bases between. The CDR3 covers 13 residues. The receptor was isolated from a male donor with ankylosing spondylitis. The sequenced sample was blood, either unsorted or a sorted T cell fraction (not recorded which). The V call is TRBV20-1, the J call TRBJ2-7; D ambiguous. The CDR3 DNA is TGCAGTGCTAGAACTGACTCCGCAGGAGAGCAGTACTTC. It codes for CSARTDSAGEQYF.